What follows is one TCR beta chain and its context. This specimen belongs to a study of blood T cell repertoires in COVID-19. The repertoire was sequenced with immunoSEQ multiplex PCR; TCRdb's copy has only in-frame clones and lacks some. The repertoire holds tens of thousands of clones, with around 84% as singletons. V was pared by 1 base and J by 7 bases, with 19 bases between. Germline loops: CDR1 SGHAT, CDR2 FQNNGV. CDR3 size: 16 residues. The origin of this receptor is a man in his 70s with active or convalescent COVID-19. This sequence joins TRBV11-2 and TRBJ1-1; no reliable D call. The sequenced sample consisted of peripheral blood. CDR3 DNA: TGTGCCAGCAGCTTAGGGACCGGGATTCCTCATTTTGAAGCTTTCTTT. It specifies CASSLGTGIPHFEAFF.